These 29 T cell receptor beta chains originate from one sample sequenced in a study of blood T cell repertoires in COVID-19. The data were produced by immunoSEQ multiplex PCR, yet TCRdb's version contains in-frame clones alone and is incomplete. The sample carries 200,000 to 250,000 clones, more than 70% recorded once. The sequenced sample consisted of peripheral blood. These receptor sequences come from a woman of 80 years or more with acute or convalescent COVID-19.

As concerns this clone: Mismatch with germline at one junction end may stem from a read error. The rearrangement joins TRBV12-3 or TRBV12-4 to TRBJ2-5; 9 bases map to TRBD1. There are 13 residues in the CDR3. CDR3 nucleotides: TGTGCCAGCAGTTTTCACCGGGACAGGGAGAAGGACTTC. Translation: CASSFHRDREKDF.

This chain connects TRBV4-2 to TRBJ1-2; 8 bases agree with TRBD1. Trimming at V came to 1 base and at J to 3 bases, leaving 7 bases not matched to a gene. Looked up from germline, CDR1 is LGHNA and CDR2 is YNFKEQ. The CDR3 runs 16 residues. This chain's CDR3 is CASSQGGQAMDYGYTF. In DNA form, the CDR3 reads TGTGCCAGCAGCCAAGGGGGACAGGCCATGGACTATGGCTACACCTTC.

J is TRBJ2-3 and V is TRBV5-4; TRBD2 agrees at 13 bases. Trimming cost V 9 bases and J 8 bases; bases outside gene matches: 6. Per germline, CDR1 SGHNT and CDR2 YYREEE (reference sequence). The CDR3 covers 13 residues. CDR3 residues: CATTSGGEGTQYF. In DNA, the CDR3 is TGTGCCACCACTAGCGGGGGGGAGGGTACGCAGTATTTT.

On this clone itself: In the same sample, other DNA sequences code for this CDR3. The chain couples TRBV20-1 to TRBJ2-7; D is unresolved. Germline V gene lookup returns CDR1 DFQATT and CDR2 SNEGSKA (reference sequence). This CDR3 spans 11 amino acids. V was pared by 2 bases and J by 4 bases, with 6 bases between. CDR3 protein: CSARFGYEQYF. Written as DNA, the CDR3 is TGCAGTGCTAGATTCGGTTACGAGCAGTACTTC.

The chain recombines TRBV27 with TRBJ2-2; TRBD1 matches at 7 bases. CDR3 length: 15 amino acids. The J segment lost 5 bases and the V segment lost 2 bases, leaving 5 bases of the junction unmatched. Germline lookup yields CDR1 MNHEY and CDR2 SMNVEV (reference sequence). CDR3 DNA sequence: TGTGCCAGCAGTTTAAGGGGGCGTGGGACCGGGGAGCTGTTTTTT. It translates to CASSLRGRGTGELFF.

J is TRBJ2-7 and V is TRBV28; 13 bases map to TRBD2. Per the germline V gene, CDR1 is MDHEN and CDR2 is SYDVKM. V gave up 5 bases and J gave up 2 bases; unmatched junction bases: 3. The CDR3 contains 15 residues. The CDR3 DNA reads TGTGCCAGCAGTCTCGGGACTAGCGGGGCCTACGAGCAGTACTTC. The encoded protein is CASSLGTSGAYEQYF.

This clone was seen a single time. The chain links TRBV7-2 to TRBJ1-5, with TRBD1 matching over 8 bases. V shed 3 bases, J shed 6 bases, and the junction held 4 bases outside the gene matches. Per the germline V gene, CDR1 is SGHTA and CDR2 is FQGNSA. The CDR3 runs 14 residues. In DNA, the CDR3 is TGTGCCAGCAGCTTGTATGACAGGGGTCAGCCCCAGCATTTT. Its translation is CASSLYDRGQPQHF.

By sample fraction, this clone is medium-sized. The CDR3 protein is CATRSDRVTGELFF. CDR3 coding DNA: TGTGCCACCAGGTCGGACAGGGTAACCGGGGAGCTGTTTTTT. V gene TRBV24-1 combines with J gene TRBJ2-2; 8 nucleotides align to TRBD1. V lost 7 bases to trimming and J lost 5 bases; unmatched junction nucleotides: 5. This CDR3 has 14 residues. Germline CDR1 and CDR2: KGHDR and SFDVKD.

This clone was seen a few times. CDR3 nucleotides: TGTGCCAGCAGCCTGGACAGGGTTGAGGCTTTCTTT. Translated, it gives CASSLDRVEAFF. The rearrangement joins TRBV12-3 or TRBV12-4 to TRBJ1-1; 8 nucleotides match TRBD1. V lost 6 bases and J lost 11; bases outside the gene matches: 8. This CDR3 is 12 amino acids long.

This chain uses TRBV4-2 with TRBJ1-3, with D unresolved. CDR1 LGHNA and CDR2 YNFKEQ come from the germline V gene. The CDR3 consists of 16 residues. With 3 bases removed from V and 4 bases from J, the gap between germline ends came to 16 bases. The CDR3 DNA sequence: TGTGCCAGCAGCCAGGGCACGGGATCGGGAGGAAACACCATATATTTT. Protein product: CASSQGTGSGGNTIYF.

The chain employs TRBV3-1 (or the pseudogene TRBV3-2) and TRBJ1-4, with TRBD1 identical over 9 bases. Looked up from germline, CDR1 is LGHDT and CDR2 is YNNKEL (reference sequence). The junction had 6 bases not matched to a gene; V was cut back by 4 bases and J by 3 bases. This CDR3 spans 16 amino acids. CDR3 nucleotides: TGTGCCAGCAGCCTAAAGGGACAGGGACCTAATGAAAAACTGTTTTTT. It encodes CASSLKGQGPNEKLFF.

The chain couples TRBV6-5 to TRBJ2-7; D gene ambiguous. Germline V CDR1 and CDR2: MNHEY, SVGAGI. Trimming stripped 5 bases from V and 5 bases from J, with 7 bases between. This CDR3 region has 11 residues. The CDR3 DNA sequence: TGTGCCAGCAGTCACATTGACGAGCAGTACTTC. Translated, it gives CASSHIDEQYF.

This clone appeared a single time. The rearrangement links TRBV6-5 to TRBJ2-3; 9 bases agree with TRBD1. V was clipped by 6 bases and J by 3 bases; unmatched bases: 4. CDR3 length: 14 residues. Germline loops: CDR1 MNHEY, CDR2 SVGAGI. DNA for the CDR3: TGTGCCAGCAGGACCGGGACAGGGACAGATACGCAGTATTTT. Its translation: CASRTGTGTDTQYF.

The chain couples TRBV5-1 to TRBJ1-1; 8 bases fit TRBD1. Germline V gene data show CDR1 as SGHRS and CDR2 as YFSETQ. Germline trimming cut 5 bases from V and 3 bases from J; bases unmatched to any gene: 9. CDR3 size: 15 residues. CDR3 nucleotide sequence: TGCGCCAGCAGACTAACAGGGGGAATGGACACTGAAGCTTTCTTT. Residues: CASRLTGGMDTEAFF. The full variable domain, its missing parts supplied by reference TRBV5-1 and TRBJ1-1, is KAGVTQTPRYLIKTRGQQVTLSCSPISGHRSVSWYQQTPGQGLQFLFEYFSETQRNKGNFPGRFSGRQFSNSRSEMNVSTLELGDSALYLCASRLTGGMDTEAFFGQGTRLTVV.

The chain uses TRBV3-1 (or the pseudogene TRBV3-2) and TRBJ1-6, with D possibly being TRBD1 (6 bases). Germline assignment: CDR1 LGHDT and CDR2 YNNKEL (reference sequence). This CDR3 contains 17 residues. The V end lost 0 bases, the J end lost 5 bases, and 14 bases lay between the germline ends. CDR3 sequence (DNA): TGTGCCAGCAGCCAAGAGAAACAGGGAAACCATAATTCACCCCTCCACTTT. It is translated as CASSQEKQGNHNSPLHF.

The rearrangement links TRBV5-1 to TRBJ2-5; 14 nucleotides align to TRBD2. The CDR3 covers 16 residues. Unmatched junction bases numbered 5, after V lost 4 bases and J lost 3 bases. The germline gives CDR1 SGHRS, CDR2 YFSETQ. The CDR3 nucleotides read TGCGCCAGCAGCCCTGGGACTAGCGGGGGCAAAGAGACCCAGTACTTC. Translated, it gives CASSPGTSGGKETQYF.

The chain employs TRBV18 and TRBJ1-5, with TRBD1 as a possible D gene (6 bases). Germline CDR1 and CDR2: KGHSH and LQKENI. This CDR3 is built from 14 residues. Trimming removed 5 bases from V and 2 bases from J, with 10 bases in between. CDR3 sequence reads: CASSSRGGNQPQHF. CDR3 in DNA: TGTGCCAGCTCAAGCAGGGGTGGCAATCAGCCCCAGCATTTT.

The chain links TRBV3-1 (or the pseudogene TRBV3-2) to TRBJ2-7; 7 nucleotides agree with TRBD2. In germline, CDR1 is LGHDT, CDR2 YNNKEL (reference sequence). V trimming: 4 bases; J trimming: 4 bases; junction bases outside the gene matches: 1. The CDR3 totals 12 residues. The CDR3 is CASSLGGYEQYF. For the CDR3, the DNA is TGTGCCAGCAGCCTCGGGGGGTACGAGCAGTACTTC.

This clone was observed a few times. The chain links TRBV6-5 to TRBJ1-4, with D possibly TRBD1 on 6 matching bases. Germline loops: CDR1 MNHEY, CDR2 SVGAGI. V lost 7 bases and J 7 bases, leaving 19 bases between the germline ends. The CDR3 contains 15 residues. The CDR3 DNA reads as TGTGCCAGCACTCCTCGGGGGGGGGCGAGTGAAAAACTGTTTTTT. It codes for CASTPRGGASEKLFF.

This clone was seen just once. The V and J genes are TRBV5-1 and TRBJ1-1, with 11 positions matching TRBD1. Germline assignment: CDR1 SGHRS and CDR2 YFSETQ. The CDR3 runs 14 residues. The V segment lost 4 bases and the J segment 10 bases; nucleotides outside the gene matches: 9. DNA of the CDR3: TGCGCCAGCAGCGTTCCGGGACAGGGGGACCCAGCTTTCTTT. This gives the protein CASSVPGQGDPAFF.

The genes are TRBV12-5 and TRBJ2-1; weak D call: TRBD1 (6 bases). V lost 3 bases and J 4 bases, leaving 13 bases between the germline ends. CDR3 size: 15 residues. Germline V gives CDR1 LGHNT, CDR2 FRNRAP. CDR3 in DNA: TGTGCTAGTGGTTTCCCTGACAGGCTATACAATGAGCAGTTCTTC. Amino acid sequence: CASGFPDRLYNEQFF.

The chain combines TRBV3-1 (or the pseudogene TRBV3-2) with TRBJ1-1; D remains unclear. The ends were cut back, 1 base at V and 5 bases at J, with 17 bases in the middle. The germline V gene encodes CDR1 LGHDT and CDR2 YNNKEL (reference sequence). The CDR3 contains 16 residues. The DNA for the CDR3 is TGTGCCAGCAGCCAAGGGCCCGGTGCCGGGAGGACTGAAGCTTTCTTT. Protein product: CASSQGPGAGRTEAFF.

The rearrangement links TRBV7-9 to TRBJ2-1; 11 nucleotides line up with TRBD2. V shed 1 base, J shed 9 bases, and the junction held 11 bases outside the gene matches. Germline values: CDR1 SEHNR, CDR2 FQNEAQ (reference sequence). CDR3 length: 17 residues. CDR3 in amino acids: CASSLDLAGGRYGEQFF. CDR3 DNA sequence: TGTGCCAGCAGCTTAGATCTAGCGGGGGGAAGGTACGGTGAGCAGTTCTTC.

This chain links TRBV12-5 with TRBJ2-7, with a weak D call TRBD1 (5 bases). The CDR3 has 11 residues. The V end lost 6 bases, the J end lost 2 bases, and 5 bases lay between the germline ends. Per the germline V gene, CDR1 is LGHNT and CDR2 is FRNRAP. CDR3 residues: CASGTAYEQYF. The CDR3 DNA reads as TGTGCTAGTGGGACAGCCTACGAGCAGTACTTC.

DNA of the CDR3: TGTGCCAGCAGCACAGTACCTGGACAGAGTAGCTCTGGGGCCAACGTCCTGACTTTC. Its protein is CASSTVPGQSSSGANVLTF. This chain uses TRBV7-9 with TRBJ2-6; maybe TRBD1 (6 bases). Germline V gene sequence: CDR1 SEHNR, CDR2 FQNEAQ (reference sequence). V gave up 5 bases and J gave up 0 bases, with 20 bases separating them. This CDR3 is 19 amino acids long.

The chain couples TRBV7-9 to TRBJ1-2; 10 nucleotides line up with TRBD1. The CDR3 sequence is 16 residues long. Germline V gives CDR1 SEHNR, CDR2 FQNEAQ (reference sequence). Trimming removed 5 bases from V and 2 bases from J; junction bases left unmatched: 8. DNA for the CDR3: TGTGCCAGCAGCCCGTCCCCGGGACAGGGGAACTATGGCTACACCTTC. Amino acids: CASSPSPGQGNYGYTF.

The chain recombines TRBV27 with TRBJ1-1; D perhaps matches TRBD1 (5 bases). The CDR3 is 13 amino acids. Trimming took 6 bases from V and 1 from J, leaving 9 bases between them. Germline CDR1 is MNHEY and CDR2 is SMNVEV (reference sequence). CDR3 sequence: CASSHGQNTEAFF. The CDR3, as DNA: TGTGCCAGCAGCCATGGACAGAACACTGAAGCTTTCTTT.

In this sample, this clone turned up a few times. The chain joins TRBV5-1 to TRBJ2-7, with 8 nucleotides matching TRBD2. This CDR3 is built from 15 residues. V trimming: 0 bases; J trimming: 0 bases; junction bases outside the gene matches: 2. Germline lookup yields CDR1 SGHRS and CDR2 YFSETQ. The CDR3 DNA is TGCGCCAGCAGCTTGGGAGCGGGGGACTCCTACGAGCAGTACTTC. The encoded protein is CASSLGAGDSYEQYF.

The chain carries TRBV19 and TRBJ1-5; TRBD1 matches at 7 bases. V gave up 8 bases and J gave up 4 bases; unmatched junction bases: 8. The germline V gene has CDR1 LNHDA and CDR2 SQIVND (reference sequence). CDR3 length: 14 residues. CDR3 loop: CASGKTGNNQPQHF. CDR3 coding DNA: TGTGCCAGTGGCAAGACAGGGAATAATCAGCCCCAGCATTTT. Full variable domain (outside the CDR3, taken from reference TRBV19 and TRBJ1-5): DGGITQSPKYLFRKEGQNVTLSCEQNLNHDAMYWYRQDPGQGLRLIYYSQIVNDFQKGDIAEGYSVSREKKESFPLTVTSAQKNPTAFYLCASGKTGNNQPQHFGDGTRLSIL.